This T cell receptor (beta chain) was observed in a study of T cells in Graves' hyperthyroidism and ophthalmopathy. Study-wide results and caveats: In the analysis, a 13 V-J model separated ophthalmopathy from stable hyperthyroidism.

Each 10 ml fresh peripheral blood draw supplied the PBMCs. Concerning this clonotype: Its antigen is undetermined.

TCR beta CDR3 sequences were amplified from RNA transcripts. HTBI primers were used for first-round RT-PCR of the TCR CDR3. TCRdb analysed the multiplex PCR reads with MiXCR anew, one entry per CDR3 protein. The sample includes about 58,000 distinct CDR3 sequences, about 50% of them seen just once. Sequenced input: blood. The source of this sequence is a woman in her thirties with Graves' ophthalmopathy.

The CDR3, as DNA: TGCAGTGCCGTTTGGCCTAGCGGGAGGGGCGTCACAGATACGCAGTATTTT. Its protein product is CSAVWPSGRGVTDTQYF. V is TRBV20-1 and J is TRBJ2-3, with 12 bases identical to TRBD2. Trimming at V came to 6 bases and at J to 2 bases, leaving 12 bases not matched to a gene. The germline V gene has CDR1 DFQATT and CDR2 SNEGSKA (reference sequence). The CDR3 is 17 residues long.